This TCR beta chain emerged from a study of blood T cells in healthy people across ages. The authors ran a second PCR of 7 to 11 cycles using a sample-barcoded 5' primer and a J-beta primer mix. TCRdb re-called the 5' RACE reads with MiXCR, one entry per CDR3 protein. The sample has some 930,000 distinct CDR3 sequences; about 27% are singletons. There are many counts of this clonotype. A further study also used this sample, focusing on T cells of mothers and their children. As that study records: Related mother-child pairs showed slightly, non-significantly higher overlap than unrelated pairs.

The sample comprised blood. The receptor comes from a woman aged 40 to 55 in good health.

The CDR3 spells CASSGRAGGLSYEQYF. Written as DNA, the CDR3 is TGTGCCAGCAGTGGGAGGGCAGGGGGACTTTCCTACGAGCAGTACTTC. The chain has TRBV6-1 and TRBJ2-7; tentatively, D is TRBD1 (7 bases). Per germline, CDR1 MNHNS and CDR2 SASEGT. V lost 4 bases, J lost 1 base, and 17 bases lay in between. The CDR3 consists of 16 residues.